The 10 T cell receptor beta chains below were found in one sample sequenced in a study of T-cell reconstitution after alpha-beta-depleted transplantation in children. Construction of the TCRbeta library involved unique molecular identifiers. TCRdb reprocessed the PCR reads with MiXCR, giving one entry per CDR3 protein. The sample records 200,000 to 250,000 distinct CDR3 sequences, 12% being singletons. The sample in question was PBMCs from the stem cell graft donor, obtained from the stem cell graft. The receptors were sampled from a human donor who donated a stem cell graft to a child with acute lymphoblastic leukemia.

This clonotype was seen many times. The chain carries TRBV6-1 and TRBJ2-5, with D possibly TRBD1 on 6 matching bases. Trimming cost V 2 bases and J 5 bases, with 24 bases left between them. CDR1 and CDR2 from the germline V gene are MNHNS and SASEGT. The CDR3 loop spans 18 amino acids. The CDR3, as DNA: TGTGCCAGCAGTGAAAAAAGAGGGCTACAGGGCATAAGGGAGACCCAGTACTTC. This sequence encodes CASSEKRGLQGIRETQYF.

This clonotype was seen many times. V usage is TRBV7-2 and J usage is TRBJ1-5; D might be TRBD1 (5 bases). This CDR3 has 15 amino acids. Per the germline V gene, CDR1 is SGHTA and CDR2 is FQGNSA. Trimming removed 5 bases at V and 4 bases at J, with 15 bases between. The CDR3 protein is CASSPKPTANQPQHF. CDR3 sequence (DNA): TGTGCCAGCAGCCCAAAACCGACAGCTAATCAGCCCCAGCATTTT.

This clonotype has a count of ten or more. V is TRBV4-3 and J is TRBJ2-2, with D perhaps matching TRBD1 (5 bases). Trimming left V 2 bases short and J 3 bases short, with 25 bases between. This CDR3 is 20 amino acids long. Germline CDR1 is LGHNA and CDR2 is YSLEER. CDR3 nucleotide sequence: TGCGCCAGCAGCCAAAGCCCCTTGGGGCCTTACAGCGCTTACACCGGGGAGCTGTTTTTT. Amino acids: CASSQSPLGPYSAYTGELFF.

In this sample, this clonotype turned up a few times. The genes are TRBV25-1 and TRBJ2-5, with TRBD2 identical over 7 bases. V lost 1 base to trimming and J lost 7 bases; unmatched junction nucleotides: 3. This CDR3 region has 13 residues. Germline CDR1 MGHDK, CDR2 SYGVNS. DNA for the CDR3: TGTGCCAGCAGTGAATCGGGGGAGGGGACCCAGTACTTC. Translating gives CASSESGEGTQYF.

This clonotype came up many times. CDR3 region: CASSFFSGTGGEKLFF. DNA of the CDR3: TGTGCCAGCAGCTTCTTTTCCGGGACAGGAGGCGAAAAACTGTTTTTT. This chain links TRBV7-9 with TRBJ1-4; 8 bases fit TRBD1. This CDR3 is built from 16 residues. The ends lost 3 bases at V and 8 bases at J; junction bases unmatched: 11. The germline gives CDR1 SEHNR, CDR2 FQNEAQ (reference sequence).

V and J are TRBV5-1 and TRBJ2-2; D perhaps matches TRBD2 (5 bases). The CDR3 spans 15 residues. Trimming cost V 0 bases and J 3 bases, with 9 bases left between them. Germline V gene sequence: CDR1 SGHRS, CDR2 YFSETQ. CDR3 sequence (DNA): TGCGCCAGCAGCTTGGGTGGCGGGTACACCGGGGAGCTGTTTTTT. This sequence encodes CASSLGGGYTGELFF. Together with reference TRBV5-1 and TRBJ2-2, the CDR3 gives the full variable domain: KAGVTQTPRYLIKTRGQQVTLSCSPISGHRSVSWYQQTPGQGLQFLFEYFSETQRNKGNFPGRFSGRQFSNSRSEMNVSTLELGDSALYLCASSLGGGYTGELFFGEGSRLTVL.

This sequence joins TRBV11-2 and TRBJ1-2, with no clear D. The germline CDR1 and CDR2 sequences are SGHAT and FQNNGV. V lost 5 bases, J lost 4 bases, and 14 bases lay in between. The CDR3 is 14 residues long. Here the CDR3 DNA reads TGTGCCAGCAGCCCACGGAGCCGGGTCTATGGCTACACCTTC. Its protein product is CASSPRSRVYGYTF.

This clonotype was seen at least ten times. CDR3 bases: TGTGCCAGCAGTTGGACTAGAGGGGCCGAATTATCTAACTATGGCTACACCTTC. Translated: CASSWTRGAELSNYGYTF. The chain joins TRBV2 to TRBJ1-2, with a possible D match to TRBD1 (5 bases). This CDR3 has 18 amino acids. Trimming pared 5 bases from V and 0 bases from J, leaving 22 bases between. Germline lookup yields CDR1 SNHLY and CDR2 FYNNEI.

The rearrangement joins TRBV29-1 to TRBJ2-7, with D possibly TRBD1 on 6 matching bases. The CDR3 contains 11 residues. V lost 7 bases and J lost 3, with 10 bases in between. Germline-derived CDR1 and CDR2 are SQVTM and ANQGSEA. The CDR3 spells CSAEQGYEQYF. The CDR3 DNA reads TGCAGCGCAGAACAGGGCTACGAGCAGTACTTC.

This clonotype was counted ten times or more. The chain recombines TRBV29-1 with TRBJ2-7, with TRBD1 matching over 7 bases. CDR1 and CDR2 from the germline V gene are SQVTM and ANQGSEA. V lost 7 bases and J lost 4; bases outside the gene matches: 10. The CDR3 contains 13 residues. CDR3 DNA sequence: TGCAGCGCCTACGCCGGGACAGCATACGAGCAGTACTTC. Translation gives CSAYAGTAYEQYF.